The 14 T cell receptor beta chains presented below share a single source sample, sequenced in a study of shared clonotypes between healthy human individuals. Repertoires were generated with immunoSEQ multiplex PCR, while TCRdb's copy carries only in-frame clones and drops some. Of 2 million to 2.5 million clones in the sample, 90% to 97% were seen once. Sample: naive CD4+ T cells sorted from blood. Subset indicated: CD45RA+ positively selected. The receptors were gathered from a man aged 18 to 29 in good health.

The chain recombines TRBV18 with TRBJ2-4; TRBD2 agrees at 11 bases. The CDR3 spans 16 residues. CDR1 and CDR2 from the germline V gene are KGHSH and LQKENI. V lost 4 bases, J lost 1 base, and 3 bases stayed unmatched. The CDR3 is CASSLSGGAAKNIQYF. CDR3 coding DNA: TGTGCCAGCTCACTTAGCGGGGGGGCGGCCAAAAACATTCAGTACTTC.

The CDR3 nucleotides are TGTGCCAGCAGTGAAACGGGCAGGGGAAGAGGAAACACCATATATTTT. Residues: CASSETGRGRGNTIYF. The J gene is TRBJ1-3, the V gene TRBV25-1; possible D gene TRBD1, 6 bases. V lost 2 bases, J lost 4 bases, and 15 bases lay in between. Germline CDR1 and CDR2: MGHDK and SYGVNS. This CDR3 comprises 16 residues.

CDR3 nucleotide sequence: TGTGCCAGCAGTCGACCCGGGACAACCCCAGGAGGCTACACCTTC. Protein: CASSRPGTTPGGYTF. The rearrangement joins TRBV27 to TRBJ1-2, with D perhaps matching TRBD1 (6 bases). CDR1 MNHEY and CDR2 SMNVEV come from the germline V gene (reference sequence). Trimming took off 5 bases at V and 8 bases at J, with 21 bases between the two ends. The CDR3 runs to 15 residues.

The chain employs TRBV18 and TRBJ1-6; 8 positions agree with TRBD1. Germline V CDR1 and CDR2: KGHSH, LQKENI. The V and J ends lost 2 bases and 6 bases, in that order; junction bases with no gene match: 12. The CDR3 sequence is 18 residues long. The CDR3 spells CASSPIQGAGGGNSPLHF. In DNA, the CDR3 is TGTGCCAGCTCACCAATCCAGGGGGCCGGTGGGGGTAATTCACCCCTCCACTTT.

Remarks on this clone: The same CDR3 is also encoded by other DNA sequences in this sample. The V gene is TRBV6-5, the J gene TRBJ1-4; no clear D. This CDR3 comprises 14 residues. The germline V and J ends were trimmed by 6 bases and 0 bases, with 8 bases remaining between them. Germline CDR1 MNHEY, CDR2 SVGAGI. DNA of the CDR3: TGTGCCAGCAGACCGAGAGCAACTAATGAAAAACTGTTTTTT. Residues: CASRPRATNEKLFF.

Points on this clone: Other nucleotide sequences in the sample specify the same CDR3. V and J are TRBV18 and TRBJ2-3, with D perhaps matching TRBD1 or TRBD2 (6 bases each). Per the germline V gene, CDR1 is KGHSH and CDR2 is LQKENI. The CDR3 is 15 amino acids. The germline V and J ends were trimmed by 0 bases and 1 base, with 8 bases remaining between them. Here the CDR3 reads CASSPPGGGTDTQYF. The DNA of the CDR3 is TGTGCCAGCTCACCACCGGGGGGCGGCACAGATACGCAGTATTTT.

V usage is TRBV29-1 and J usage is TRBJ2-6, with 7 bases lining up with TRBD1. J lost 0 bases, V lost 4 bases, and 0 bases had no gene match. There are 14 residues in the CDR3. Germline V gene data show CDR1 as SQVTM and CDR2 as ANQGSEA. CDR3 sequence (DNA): TGCAGCGTTGCAGGGGGCTCTGGGGCCAACGTCCTGACTTTC. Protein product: CSVAGGSGANVLTF.

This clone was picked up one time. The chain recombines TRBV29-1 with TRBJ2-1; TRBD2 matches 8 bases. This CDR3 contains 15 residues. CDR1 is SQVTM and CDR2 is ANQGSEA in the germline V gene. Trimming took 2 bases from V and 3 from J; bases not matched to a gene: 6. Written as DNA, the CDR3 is TGCAGCGTTGAATTACGGACTAGCCGCTACAATGAGCAGTTCTTC. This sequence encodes CSVELRTSRYNEQFF.

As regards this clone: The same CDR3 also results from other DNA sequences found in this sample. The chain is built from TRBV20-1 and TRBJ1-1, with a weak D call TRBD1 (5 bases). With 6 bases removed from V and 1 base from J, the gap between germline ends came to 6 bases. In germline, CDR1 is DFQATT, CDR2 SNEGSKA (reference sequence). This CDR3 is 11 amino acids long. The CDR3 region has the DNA TGCAGTGCCAGGGAGAACACTGAAGCTTTCTTT. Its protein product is CSARENTEAFF.

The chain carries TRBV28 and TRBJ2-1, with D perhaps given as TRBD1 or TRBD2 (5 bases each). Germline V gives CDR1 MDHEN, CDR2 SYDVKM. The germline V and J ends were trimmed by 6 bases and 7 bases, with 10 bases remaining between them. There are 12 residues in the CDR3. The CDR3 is CASRGTRNEQFF. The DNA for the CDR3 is TGTGCCAGCAGGGGGACGCGGAATGAGCAGTTCTTC.

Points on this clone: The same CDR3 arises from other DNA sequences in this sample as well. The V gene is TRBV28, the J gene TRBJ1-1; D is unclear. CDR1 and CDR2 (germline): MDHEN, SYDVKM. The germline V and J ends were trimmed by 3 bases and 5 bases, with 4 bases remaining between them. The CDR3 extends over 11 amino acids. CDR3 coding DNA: TGTGCCAGCAGTTTTGGAACTGAAGCTTTCTTT. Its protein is CASSFGTEAFF.

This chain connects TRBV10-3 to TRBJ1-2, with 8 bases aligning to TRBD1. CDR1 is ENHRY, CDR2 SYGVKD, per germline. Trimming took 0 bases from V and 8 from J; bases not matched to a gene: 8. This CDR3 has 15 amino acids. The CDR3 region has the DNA TGTGCCATCAGTGAGTCAGGACAGGGATGGGAAGGCTACACCTTC. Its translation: CAISESGQGWEGYTF.

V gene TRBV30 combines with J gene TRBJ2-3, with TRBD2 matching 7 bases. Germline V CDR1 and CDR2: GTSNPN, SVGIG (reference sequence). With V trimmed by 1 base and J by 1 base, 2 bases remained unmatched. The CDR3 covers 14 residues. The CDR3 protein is CAWSASGGTDTQYF. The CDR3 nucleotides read TGTGCCTGGAGTGCAAGCGGGGGCACAGATACGCAGTATTTT.

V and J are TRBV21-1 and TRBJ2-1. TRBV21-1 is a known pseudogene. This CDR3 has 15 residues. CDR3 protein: CASSDPDGSYNEQFF. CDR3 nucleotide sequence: TGTGCCAGCAGTGATCCTGATGGCTCCTACAATGAGCAGTTCTTC.